The rows below give T cell receptor beta chains drawn from one sample of a study of blood T cell repertoires in COVID-19. Repertoires were generated with immunoSEQ multiplex PCR, while TCRdb's copy carries only in-frame clones and drops some. The sample records roughly 15,000 clones, over 70% being singletons. Source material: peripheral blood. The receptor source for this set is a human donor in a cohort sampled during active COVID-19. The CDR3 runs from the conserved cysteine through the conserved F or W. The order of the fields is V gene, clone size, J gene, D gene, CDR3 protein, CDR3 DNA. D genes are given only for firm matches. Clone size is not always given. Where it is, it says once, few, many or a class for expanded clones.

V gene: TRBV5-4
clone size: .
J gene: TRBJ2-1
D gene: .
CDR3 protein: CASSLFNEQFF
CDR3 DNA: TGTGCCAGCAGCCTCTTTAATGAGCAGTTCTTC

V gene: TRBV4-3
clone size: .
J gene: TRBJ1-5
D gene: .
CDR3 protein: CASSQDLPNSNQPQHF
CDR3 DNA: TGCGCCAGCAGCCAAGATCTACCGAATAGCAATCAGCCCCAGCATTTT

V gene: TRBV19
clone size: .
J gene: TRBJ2-7
D gene: TRBD1
CDR3 protein: CASSIKDRLDEQYF
CDR3 DNA: TGTGCCAGTAGTATTAAGGACAGGCTAGACGAGCAGTACTTC

V gene: TRBV5-1
clone size: .
J gene: TRBJ2-3
D gene: .
CDR3 protein: CASSSGDRTTDTQYF
CDR3 DNA: TGCGCCAGCAGCTCGGGGGACAGAACCACAGATACGCAGTATTTT

V gene: TRBV6-2/TRBV6-3
clone size: .
J gene: TRBJ2-1
D gene: TRBD1
CDR3 protein: CASSYPGQGGVGQFF
CDR3 DNA: TGTGCCAGCAGTTACCCGGGACAGGGAGGAGTAGGGCAGTTCTTC

V gene: TRBV18
clone size: .
J gene: TRBJ2-3
D gene: TRBD1
CDR3 protein: CASSTAGTGSTDTQYF
CDR3 DNA: TGTGCCAGCTCAACAGCCGGGACAGGGAGCACAGATACGCAGTATTTT

V gene: TRBV6-1
clone size: .
J gene: TRBJ1-1
D gene: .
CDR3 protein: CASSEESELNTEAFF
CDR3 DNA: TGTGCCAGCAGTGAAGAATCCGAGCTGAACACTGAAGCTTTCTTT

V gene: TRBV28
clone size: .
J gene: TRBJ1-5
D gene: TRBD1
CDR3 protein: CASDRDLNQPQHF
CDR3 DNA: TGTGCCAGCGACAGGGACCTTAATCAGCCCCAGCATTTT

V gene: TRBV9
clone size: .
J gene: TRBJ2-7
D gene: .
CDR3 protein: CASSVGLTPTYEQYF
CDR3 DNA: TGTGCCAGCAGCGTCGGACTGACACCGACCTACGAGCAGTACTTC

V gene: TRBV20-1
clone size: .
J gene: TRBJ1-1
D gene: .
CDR3 protein: CSAVGRHKAFF
CDR3 DNA: TGCAGTGCTGTGGGGAGACATAAAGCTTTCTTT

V gene: TRBV11-2
clone size: few
J gene: TRBJ1-6
D gene: .
CDR3 protein: CASSPPGSASYNSPLHF
CDR3 DNA: TGTGCCAGCAGCCCTCCCGGGTCGGCCTCCTATAATTCACCCCTCCACTTT

V gene: TRBV6-6
clone size: few
J gene: TRBJ1-6
D gene: TRBD1
CDR3 protein: CASRDREDSPLHF
CDR3 DNA: TGTGCCAGCAGGGACAGGGAGGATTCACCCCTCCACTTT

V gene: TRBV6-5
clone size: .
J gene: TRBJ1-5
D gene: .
CDR3 protein: CASSGTGFDQPQHF
CDR3 DNA: TGTGCCAGCAGCGGAACAGGGTTTGATCAGCCCCAGCATTTT

V gene: TRBV9
clone size: .
J gene: TRBJ2-7
D gene: .
CDR3 protein: CASSVGDNYEQYF
CDR3 DNA: TGTGCCAGCAGCGTAGGGGACAACTACGAGCAGTACTTC

V gene: TRBV29-1
clone size: few
J gene: TRBJ2-7
D gene: .
CDR3 protein: CSVEIPGGISSYEQYF
CDR3 DNA: TGCAGCGTTGAAATCCCGGGCGGGATCAGCTCCTACGAGCAGTACTTC

V gene: TRBV9
clone size: .
J gene: TRBJ2-2
D gene: .
CDR3 protein: CASSQVVGGELFF
CDR3 DNA: TGTGCCAGCAGCCAGGTTGTGGGCGGGGAGCTGTTTTTT

V gene: TRBV6-5
clone size: .
J gene: TRBJ2-2
D gene: TRBD1
CDR3 protein: CASSPGQGPTGELFF
CDR3 DNA: TGTGCCAGCAGTCCAGGACAGGGGCCCACCGGGGAGCTGTTTTTT

V gene: TRBV7-2
clone size: .
J gene: TRBJ2-7
D gene: TRBD2
CDR3 protein: CASSLRTGERENSYEQYF
CDR3 DNA: TGTGCCAGCAGCTTAAGGACGGGGGAGCGGGAGAACTCGTACGAGCAGTACTTC

V gene: TRBV6-2/TRBV6-3
clone size: .
J gene: TRBJ1-2
D gene: .
CDR3 protein: CASSYPPGKGGYTF
CDR3 DNA: TGTGCCAGCAGTTACCCGCCAGGGAAAGGTGGCTACACCTTC

V gene: TRBV6-5
clone size: .
J gene: TRBJ2-7
D gene: .
CDR3 protein: CASGRGYEQYF
CDR3 DNA: TGTGCCAGCGGTAGGGGCTACGAGCAGTACTTC

V gene: TRBV27
clone size: .
J gene: TRBJ2-5
D gene: TRBD2
CDR3 protein: CASSRAPGSSLAGGPYQETQYF
CDR3 DNA: TGTGCCAGCAGTAGGGCCCCTGGGTCCTCATTAGCGGGAGGGCCCTACCAAGAGACCCAGTACTTC

V gene: TRBV6-2/TRBV6-3
clone size: .
J gene: TRBJ1-1
D gene: TRBD1
CDR3 protein: CASSSPGRGHTEAFF
CDR3 DNA: TGTGCCAGCAGTTCCCCCGGCAGGGGGCATACTGAAGCTTTCTTT

V gene: TRBV13
clone size: .
J gene: TRBJ2-7
D gene: TRBD2
CDR3 protein: CASSWRGLAGGFEQYF
CDR3 DNA: TGTGCCAGCAGCTGGAGGGGACTAGCGGGAGGGTTCGAGCAGTACTTC

V gene: TRBV6-2/TRBV6-3
clone size: .
J gene: TRBJ2-5
D gene: TRBD1
CDR3 protein: CASSQDFARDRAQETQYF
CDR3 DNA: TGTGCCAGCAGTCAAGACTTCGCCCGGGACAGGGCACAAGAGACCCAGTACTTC

V gene: TRBV6-5
clone size: .
J gene: TRBJ2-2
D gene: .
CDR3 protein: CASSYGLRGTGELFF
CDR3 DNA: TGTGCCAGCAGTTACGGTTTAAGGGGGACCGGGGAGCTGTTTTTT

V gene: TRBV7-9
clone size: .
J gene: TRBJ2-7
D gene: .
CDR3 protein: CASTPYSGHSYEQYF
CDR3 DNA: TGTGCCAGCACCCCTTACTCAGGACACTCCTACGAGCAGTACTTC

V gene: TRBV5-1
clone size: .
J gene: TRBJ2-3
D gene: TRBD2
CDR3 protein: CASSPRTSGRATDTQYF
CDR3 DNA: TGCGCCAGCAGCCCGAGGACTAGCGGGAGGGCTACAGATACGCAGTATTTT

V gene: TRBV6-2/TRBV6-3
clone size: .
J gene: TRBJ2-2
D gene: TRBD1
CDR3 protein: CASSWGQGVQNTGELFF
CDR3 DNA: TGTGCCAGCAGTTGGGGACAGGGGGTTCAGAACACCGGGGAGCTGTTTTTT

V gene: TRBV7-8
clone size: .
J gene: TRBJ2-7
D gene: TRBD2
CDR3 protein: CASSPGLAGVPYEQYF
CDR3 DNA: TGTGCCAGCAGCCCAGGACTAGCGGGAGTCCCCTACGAGCAGTACTTC

V gene: TRBV9
clone size: .
J gene: TRBJ2-1
D gene: TRBD2
CDR3 protein: CASSVAPLAGGPHEQFF
CDR3 DNA: TGTGCCAGCAGCGTAGCTCCCCTAGCGGGAGGGCCTCATGAGCAGTTCTTC

V gene: TRBV4-1
clone size: .
J gene: TRBJ2-1
D gene: TRBD1
CDR3 protein: CASSQDRGSSYNEQFF
CDR3 DNA: TGCGCCAGCAGCCAAGACAGGGGGAGTTCCTACAATGAGCAGTTCTTC